This TCR beta chain was profiled in a study of tumor-infiltrating lymphocytes in primary liver carcinoma. Study results and limitations: Tumors had a significantly higher top-250-clone fraction than blood (p = 0.039).

Starting material of roughly 550 ng total RNA yielded TCR beta cDNA via a constant-region primer. ARM-PCR, slightly modified, supplied the TCR beta libraries through three nested multiplex PCR rounds. Forward primers for TRBV1-TRBV30 and a C-beta reverse primer served the first two PCR rounds, at 10 cycles each. TCRdb itself ran the multiplex PCR reads through MiXCR, one entry per CDR3 protein. This sample has 150,000 to 200,000 distinct CDR3 sequences, with approximately 86% found just once. The CDR3 is 12 residues long. Germline CDR1 SQVTM, CDR2 ANQGSEA. Trimming left V 4 bases short and J 2 bases short, with 8 bases between. Comment on this clonotype: Its antigen is not known.

Joint extraction of RNA and DNA used roughly 18-34 mg of bulk tissue that was unsorted. Treatment-naive at the time, the patients had chronic HBV infection. Every tumor was sampled at five separate regions. Material: tumor tissue from primary liver carcinoma. V gene TRBV29-1 combines with J gene TRBJ1-2; D unclear. The sequence was collected from a man between 35 and 55 years old with primary liver carcinoma and hepatitis B virus infection. Here the CDR3 DNA reads TGCAGCGTTGCAAGGCAGAACTATGGCTACACCTTC. It is translated as CSVARQNYGYTF. Combining the CDR3 with reference TRBV29-1 and TRBJ1-2 gives the whole variable domain SAVISQKPSRDICQRGTSLTIQCQVDSQVTMMFWYRQQPGQSLTLIATANQGSEATYESGFVIDKFPISRPNLTFSTLTVSNMSPEDSSIYLCSVARQNYGYTFGSGTRLTVV.